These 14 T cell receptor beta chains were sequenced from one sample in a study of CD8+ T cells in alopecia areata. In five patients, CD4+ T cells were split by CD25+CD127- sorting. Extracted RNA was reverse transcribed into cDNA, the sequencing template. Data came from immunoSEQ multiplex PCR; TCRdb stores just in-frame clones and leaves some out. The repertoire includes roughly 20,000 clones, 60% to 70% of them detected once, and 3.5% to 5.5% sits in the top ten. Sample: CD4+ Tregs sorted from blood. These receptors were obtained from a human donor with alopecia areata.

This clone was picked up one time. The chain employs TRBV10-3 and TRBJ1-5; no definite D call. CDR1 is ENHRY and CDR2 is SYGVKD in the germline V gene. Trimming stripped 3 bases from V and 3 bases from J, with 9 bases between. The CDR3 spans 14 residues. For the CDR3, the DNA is TGTGCCATCAGTGACCGCGGACCCAATCAGCCCCAGCATTTT. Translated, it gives CAISDRGPNQPQHF.

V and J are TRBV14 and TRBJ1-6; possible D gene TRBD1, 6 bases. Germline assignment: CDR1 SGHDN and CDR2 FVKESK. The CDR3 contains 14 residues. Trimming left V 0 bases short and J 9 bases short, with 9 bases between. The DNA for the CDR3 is TGTGCCAGCAGCCAAGATCAGGGGTTTTCACCCCTCCACTTT. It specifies CASSQDQGFSPLHF. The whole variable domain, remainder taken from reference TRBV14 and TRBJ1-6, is EAGVTQFPSHSVIEKGQTVTLRCDPISGHDNLYWYRRVMGKEIKFLLHFVKESKQDESGMPNNRFLAERTGGTYSTLKVQPAELEDSGVYFCASSQDQGFSPLHFGNGTRLTVT.

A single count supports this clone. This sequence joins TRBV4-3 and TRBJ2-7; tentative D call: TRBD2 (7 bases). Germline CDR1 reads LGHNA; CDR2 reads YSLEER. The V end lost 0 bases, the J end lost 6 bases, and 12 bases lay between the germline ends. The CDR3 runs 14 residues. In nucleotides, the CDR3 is TGCGCCAGCAGCCAAGAACCGGGGGGCACCGAGCAGTACTTC. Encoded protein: CASSQEPGGTEQYF.

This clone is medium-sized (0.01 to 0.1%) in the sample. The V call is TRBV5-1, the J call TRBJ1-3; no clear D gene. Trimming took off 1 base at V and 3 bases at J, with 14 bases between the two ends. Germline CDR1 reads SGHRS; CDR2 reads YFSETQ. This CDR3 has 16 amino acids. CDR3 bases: TGCGCCAGCAGCTTGAACGGGAGACTCAATGGAAACACCATATATTTT. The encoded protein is CASSLNGRLNGNTIYF.

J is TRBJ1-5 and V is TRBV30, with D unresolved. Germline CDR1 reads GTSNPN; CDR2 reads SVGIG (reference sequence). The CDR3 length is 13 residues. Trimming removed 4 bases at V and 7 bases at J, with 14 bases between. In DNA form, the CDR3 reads TGTGCCTGGAACCGGGTGGAGGGACAGCCCCAGCATTTT. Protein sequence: CAWNRVEGQPQHF.

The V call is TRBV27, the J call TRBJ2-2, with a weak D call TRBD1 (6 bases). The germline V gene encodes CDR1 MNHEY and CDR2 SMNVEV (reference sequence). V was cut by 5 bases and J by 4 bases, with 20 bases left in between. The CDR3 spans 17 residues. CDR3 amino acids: CASSPSHRVVGTGELFF. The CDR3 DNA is TGTGCCAGCAGTCCCTCACACAGGGTTGTAGGCACCGGGGAGCTGTTTTTT.

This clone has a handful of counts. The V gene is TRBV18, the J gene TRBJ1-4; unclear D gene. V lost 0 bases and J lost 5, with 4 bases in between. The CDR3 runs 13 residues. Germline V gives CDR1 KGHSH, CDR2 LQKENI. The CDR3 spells CASSPPGNEKLFF. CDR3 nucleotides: TGTGCCAGCTCACCACCAGGGAATGAAAAACTGTTTTTT.

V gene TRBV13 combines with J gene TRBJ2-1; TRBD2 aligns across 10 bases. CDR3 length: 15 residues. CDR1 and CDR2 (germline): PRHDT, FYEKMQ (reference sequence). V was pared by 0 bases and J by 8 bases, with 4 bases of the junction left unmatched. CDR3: CASSLGLAGPYEQFF. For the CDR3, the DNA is TGTGCCAGCAGCTTAGGACTAGCGGGACCCTATGAGCAGTTCTTC.

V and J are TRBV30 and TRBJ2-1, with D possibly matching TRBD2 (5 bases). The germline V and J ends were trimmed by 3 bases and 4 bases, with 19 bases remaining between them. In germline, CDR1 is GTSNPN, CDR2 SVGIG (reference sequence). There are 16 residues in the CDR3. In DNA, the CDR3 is TGTGCCTGGAGCGCCCTACTAGTGAGCCGATACAATGAGCAGTTCTTC. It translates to CAWSALLVSRYNEQFF.

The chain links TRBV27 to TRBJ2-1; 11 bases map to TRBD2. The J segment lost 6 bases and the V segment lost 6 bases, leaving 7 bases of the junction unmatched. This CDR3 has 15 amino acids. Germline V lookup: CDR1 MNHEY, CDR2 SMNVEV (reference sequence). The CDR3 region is CASRIAGGPSNEQFF. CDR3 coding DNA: TGTGCCAGCAGAATAGCGGGGGGGCCCAGCAATGAGCAGTTCTTC.

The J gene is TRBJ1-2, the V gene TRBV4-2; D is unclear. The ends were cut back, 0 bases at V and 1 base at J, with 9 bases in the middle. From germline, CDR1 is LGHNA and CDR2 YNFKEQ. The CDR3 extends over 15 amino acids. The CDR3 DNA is TGTGCCAGCAGCCAAGACCGCGCAGATAACTATGGCTACACCTTC. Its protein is CASSQDRADNYGYTF.

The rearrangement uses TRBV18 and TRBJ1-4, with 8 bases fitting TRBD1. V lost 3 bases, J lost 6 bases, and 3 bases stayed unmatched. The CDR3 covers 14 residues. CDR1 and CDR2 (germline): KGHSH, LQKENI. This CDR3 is CASSPTGVHEKLFF. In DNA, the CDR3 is TGTGCCAGCTCACCGACAGGGGTCCATGAAAAACTGTTTTTT. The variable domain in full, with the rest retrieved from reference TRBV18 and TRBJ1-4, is NAGVMQNPRHLVRRRGQEARLRCSPMKGHSHVYWYRQLPEEGLKFMVYLQKENIIDESGMPKERFSAEFPKEGPSILRIQQVVRGDSAAYFCASSPTGVHEKLFFGSGTQLSVL.

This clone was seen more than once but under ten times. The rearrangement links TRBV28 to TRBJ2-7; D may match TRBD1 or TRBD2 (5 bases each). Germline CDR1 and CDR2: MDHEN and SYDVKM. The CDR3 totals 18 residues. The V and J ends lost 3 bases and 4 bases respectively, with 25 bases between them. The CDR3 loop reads CASSLYLPGDGRAYEQYF. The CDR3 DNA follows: TGTGCCAGCAGTTTGTATCTCCCCGGGGACGGACGTGCATACGAGCAGTACTTC. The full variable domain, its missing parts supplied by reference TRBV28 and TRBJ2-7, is DVKVTQSSRYLVKRTGEKVFLECVQDMDHENMFWYRQDPGLGLRLIYFSYDVKMKEKGDIPEGYSVSREKKERFSLILESASTNQTSMYLCASSLYLPGDGRAYEQYFGPGTRLTVT.

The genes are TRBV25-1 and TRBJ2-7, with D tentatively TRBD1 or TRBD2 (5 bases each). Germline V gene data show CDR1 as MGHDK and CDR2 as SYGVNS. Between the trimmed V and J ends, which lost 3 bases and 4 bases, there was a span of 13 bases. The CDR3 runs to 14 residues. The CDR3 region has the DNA TGTGCCAGCAGTGATACAGGCGGGTTTTACGAGCAGTACTTC. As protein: CASSDTGGFYEQYF.